This is a list of T cell receptor beta chains from one sample in a study of CD8 T cells in Susac syndrome. A single record per CDR3 protein comes from TCRdb applying MiXCR to the immunoSEQ multiplex PCR reads. Seen here are 300,000 or so distinct CDR3 sequences, around 90% observed once, and the top ten hold 0.065%. The sample taken for sequencing was CD4+ T cells from PBMCs. The receptors were gathered from a human donor with multiple sclerosis. CDR3s include the opening cysteine and the closing phenylalanine or tryptophan. The D gene is left open where the match is weak. For some rows the clone size is stated as once, few or many, or as a class when expanded; others skip it.

size: .; V: TRBV5-6; D: .; J: TRBJ1-1; DNA: TGTGCCAGCAGTTCCCTTGAGACGAACACTGAAGCTTTCTTT; CDR3: CASSSLETNTEAFF
size: .; V: TRBV2; D: .; J: TRBJ1-5; DNA: TGTGCCAGCGGGTTTGGGCCAGGGTCCAATCAGCCCCAGCATTTT; CDR3: CASGFGPGSNQPQHF
size: .; V: TRBV13; D: .; J: TRBJ1-2; DNA: TGTGCCAGCAGCCCCTCCCGGGGGCTCTATGGCTACACCTTC; CDR3: CASSPSRGLYGYTF
size: once; V: TRBV11-1; D: TRBD2; J: TRBJ2-3; DNA: TGTGCCAGCAGCTTAGCGGGACTAGCGGGGGGACGCACAGATACGCAGTATTTT; CDR3: CASSLAGLAGGRTDTQYF
size: .; V: TRBV11-3; D: TRBD2; J: TRBJ2-3; DNA: TGTGCCAGCAGCTTAGATCAGCGGGGTACAGATACGCAGTATTTT; CDR3: CASSLDQRGTDTQYF
size: .; V: TRBV19; D: .; J: TRBJ2-3; DNA: TGTGCCACCACTGACGGGGGTGGGAGCACAGATACGCAGTATTTT; CDR3: CATTDGGGSTDTQYF
size: .; V: TRBV27; D: .; J: TRBJ2-2; DNA: TGTGCCTCCCAGCATGCGGGCGCGGGCACCGGGGAGCTGTTTTTT; CDR3: CASQHAGAGTGELFF
size: .; V: TRBV3-1; D: TRBD2; J: TRBJ2-5; DNA: TGTGCCAGCAGCTCCGGGAGGGCCCAGTACTTC; CDR3: CASSSGRAQYF
size: .; V: TRBV2; D: .; J: TRBJ1-5; DNA: TGTGCCAGCAGGCCCATCGGGGAAAGCAATCAGCCCCAGCATTTT; CDR3: CASRPIGESNQPQHF
size: .; V: TRBV30; D: .; J: TRBJ2-1; DNA: TGTGCCTGGAGTGTAAGGGGTGATGAGCAGTTCTTC; CDR3: CAWSVRGDEQFF
size: .; V: TRBV27; D: .; J: TRBJ2-2; DNA: TGTGCCAGCAGTTTACCCACCGGGGAGCTGTTTTTT; CDR3: CASSLPTGELFF
size: .; V: TRBV7-2; D: .; J: TRBJ2-7; DNA: TGTGCCAGCAGCTTAGGTCGAGGATCCGAGCAGTACTTC; CDR3: CASSLGRGSEQYF
size: .; V: TRBV3-1; D: .; J: TRBJ2-5; DNA: TGTGCCAGCAGCCCGGGGAATCTTCAAGAGACCCAGTACTTC; CDR3: CASSPGNLQETQYF
size: .; V: TRBV28; D: .; J: TRBJ2-5; DNA: TGTGCCAGCAGTTTAACCCGGAGGACCCAGTACTTC; CDR3: CASSLTRRTQYF
size: .; V: TRBV11-3; D: .; J: TRBJ2-5; DNA: TGTGCCAGCAGCTTTTGGACACCCCAAGAGACCCAGTACTTC; CDR3: CASSFWTPQETQYF
size: .; V: TRBV6-2/TRBV6-3; D: .; J: TRBJ1-1; DNA: TGTGCCAGCAGTAGCCTCAGGGGTCCCATGAACACTGAAGCTTTCTTT; CDR3: CASSSLRGPMNTEAFF
size: .; V: TRBV7-8; D: .; J: TRBJ1-3; DNA: TGTGCCAGCAGCTTAGTGCAGGTTATCTCTGGAAACACCATATATTTT; CDR3: CASSLVQVISGNTIYF
size: .; V: TRBV12-3/TRBV12-4; D: TRBD1; J: TRBJ1-1; DNA: TGTGCCAGCAGTTCACAGGGGGCGTGGACTGAAGCTTTCTTT; CDR3: CASSSQGAWTEAFF
size: .; V: TRBV5-1; D: .; J: TRBJ2-5; DNA: TGCGCCAGCAGCTCGGAAAGTGAGACCCAGTACTTC; CDR3: CASSSESETQYF
size: .; V: TRBV11-3; D: TRBD1; J: TRBJ2-3; DNA: TGTGCCAGCAGTCCGGACAGGTCACCCACAGATACGCAGTATTTT; CDR3: CASSPDRSPTDTQYF
size: .; V: TRBV12-3/TRBV12-4; D: TRBD1; J: TRBJ1-4; DNA: TGTGCCAGCAGCGGGACAGCTAATGAAAAACTGTTTTTT; CDR3: CASSGTANEKLFF
size: .; V: TRBV7-9; D: .; J: TRBJ1-2; DNA: TGTGCCAGCAGCTCGGCGGGCCCCTTAGGCTACACCTTC; CDR3: CASSSAGPLGYTF
size: .; V: TRBV12-3/TRBV12-4; D: .; J: TRBJ2-3; DNA: TGTGCCAGCAGTTTATCCAGCGCAGATACGCAGTATTTT; CDR3: CASSLSSADTQYF
size: .; V: TRBV7-7; D: TRBD2; J: TRBJ2-1; DNA: TGTGCTAGCAGCCCCCGGGCTAGCGGTAACAATGAGCAGTTCTTC; CDR3: CASSPRASGNNEQFF
size: .; V: TRBV4-1; D: TRBD1; J: TRBJ2-2; DNA: TGCGCCAGCAGCCTTAACAGGGGTCGCACCGGGGAGCTGTTTTTT; CDR3: CASSLNRGRTGELFF
size: .; V: TRBV23-1; D: .; J: TRBJ2-3; DNA: TGCGCCAGCAGTCAACAAACGCATGTAGCGGCCAGCACAGATACGCAGTATTTT; CDR3: CASSQQTHVAASTDTQYF
size: once; V: TRBV7-8; D: TRBD2; J: TRBJ2-7; DNA: TGTGCCAGCAGCTTAGCCGGGTTAGCGGGGGCGAGCTCCTACGAGCAGTACTTC; CDR3: CASSLAGLAGASSYEQYF
size: once; V: TRBV12-3/TRBV12-4; D: TRBD2; J: TRBJ2-5; DNA: TGTGCCAGCAGGCCCGCCAGCGGGGGGGCGGAGACCCAGTACTTC; CDR3: CASRPASGGAETQYF
size: .; V: TRBV5-1; D: .; J: TRBJ1-1; DNA: TGCGCCAGCAGCTCCACCGGGACGGCGAACACTGAAGCTTTCTTT; CDR3: CASSSTGTANTEAFF
size: .; V: TRBV20-1; D: .; J: TRBJ2-5; DNA: TGCAGTGCCTCAAGGGGATGGCAAGAGACCCAGTACTTC; CDR3: CSASRGWQETQYF
size: .; V: TRBV6-5; D: TRBD1; J: TRBJ2-2; DNA: TGTGCCAGCAGCCCTCTCCAGGGGGCAATCGGGGAGCTGTTTTTT; CDR3: CASSPLQGAIGELFF
size: .; V: TRBV11-2; D: .; J: TRBJ2-2; DNA: TGTGCCAGCAGCCTCCGGGTCCCGAACACCGGGGAGCTGTTTTTT; CDR3: CASSLRVPNTGELFF
size: .; V: TRBV3-1; D: .; J: TRBJ2-5; DNA: TGTGCCAGCAGCTCGACGACACAGGGATGGGAGACCCAGTACTTC; CDR3: CASSSTTQGWETQYF
size: once; V: TRBV7-2; D: TRBD1; J: TRBJ1-2; DNA: TGTGCCAGCAGCACCGTCCGGACAGGGACATATGGCTACACCTTC; CDR3: CASSTVRTGTYGYTF
size: .; V: TRBV23-1; D: .; J: TRBJ1-2; DNA: TGCGCCAGCAGTCGGCCGATTTATGGCTACACCTTC; CDR3: CASSRPIYGYTF
size: .; V: TRBV7-9; D: .; J: TRBJ2-7; DNA: TGTGCCAGCAGCTTGGCAGGTAGCGGCTCCTACGAGCAGTACTTC; CDR3: CASSLAGSGSYEQYF
size: once; V: TRBV6-1; D: .; J: TRBJ2-2; DNA: TGTGCCAGCAGGACAGGACCAACGAACACCGGGGAGCTGTTTTTT; CDR3: CASRTGPTNTGELFF
size: .; V: TRBV14; D: TRBD1; J: TRBJ1-1; DNA: TGTGCCAGCAGCCACACAGGGGACACTGAAGCTTTCTTT; CDR3: CASSHTGDTEAFF
size: .; V: TRBV5-1; D: .; J: TRBJ2-4; DNA: TGCGCCAGCAGCTTGCAAGGGGTGGAGGGTGACATTCAGTACTTC; CDR3: CASSLQGVEGDIQYF
size: .; V: TRBV29-1; D: .; J: TRBJ2-3; DNA: TGCAGCGTTGGCTCCGATACGCAGTATTTT; CDR3: CSVGSDTQYF
size: .; V: TRBV6-1; D: .; J: TRBJ1-2; DNA: TGTGCCAGCAGTGAAGCGCGGAGCTATGGCTACACCTTC; CDR3: CASSEARSYGYTF
size: .; V: TRBV5-1; D: TRBD1; J: TRBJ2-2; DNA: TGCGCCAGCAGTCTCCGACAGGGAACGAACACCGGGGAGCTGTTTTTT; CDR3: CASSLRQGTNTGELFF
size: .; V: TRBV7-3; D: .; J: TRBJ2-2; DNA: TGTGCCAGCAGCTCCCCGGGACGAGGGCTTTGGTCCCGGGAGCTGTTTTTT; CDR3: CASSSPGRGLWSRELFF
size: .; V: TRBV19; D: TRBD1; J: TRBJ1-4; DNA: TGTGCCAGTAGGACCGGACAGGATAATGAAAAACTGTTTTTT; CDR3: CASRTGQDNEKLFF
size: .; V: TRBV20-1; D: .; J: TRBJ1-3; DNA: TGCAGTGCTAGAAGACAGCCATCTGGAAACACCATATATTTT; CDR3: CSARRQPSGNTIYF
size: .; V: TRBV5-1; D: TRBD1; J: TRBJ1-1; DNA: TGCGCCAGCAGCTTAGGGGACAGGGTCGAAGCTTTCTTT; CDR3: CASSLGDRVEAFF
size: .; V: TRBV10-3; D: TRBD2; J: TRBJ2-3; DNA: TGTGCCATCAGTGCTAAGCGGGAGTGGGATACGCAGTATTTT; CDR3: CAISAKREWDTQYF
size: .; V: TRBV12-3/TRBV12-4; D: TRBD2; J: TRBJ2-1; DNA: TGTGCCAGCAGACCGGGACTAGCGAGGGTCAATGAGCAGTTCTTC; CDR3: CASRPGLARVNEQFF